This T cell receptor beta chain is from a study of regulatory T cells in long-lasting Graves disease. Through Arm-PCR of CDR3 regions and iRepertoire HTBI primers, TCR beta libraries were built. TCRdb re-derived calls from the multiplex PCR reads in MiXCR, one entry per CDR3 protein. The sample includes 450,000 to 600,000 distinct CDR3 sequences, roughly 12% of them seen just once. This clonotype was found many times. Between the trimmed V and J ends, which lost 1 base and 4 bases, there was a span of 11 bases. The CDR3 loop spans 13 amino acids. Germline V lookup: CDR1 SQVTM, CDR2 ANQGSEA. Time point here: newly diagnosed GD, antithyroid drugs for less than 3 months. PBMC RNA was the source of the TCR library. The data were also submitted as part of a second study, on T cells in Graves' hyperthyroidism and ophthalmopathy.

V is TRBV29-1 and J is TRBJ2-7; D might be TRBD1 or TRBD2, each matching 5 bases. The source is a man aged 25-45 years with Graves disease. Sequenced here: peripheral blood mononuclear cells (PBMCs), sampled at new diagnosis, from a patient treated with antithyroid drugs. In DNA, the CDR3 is TGCAGCGTTGAAGGTGTAGGGACGTACGAGCAGTACTTC. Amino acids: CSVEGVGTYEQYF.